The clone carrying this T cell receptor beta chain was counted at least ten times. Diagnoses were established using clinical symptoms, serum thyroxine and TRAb, thyroid ultrasound and orbital computed tomography. V shed 2 bases and J shed 3 bases, with 14 bases lying between them. The germline V gene has CDR1 GTSNPN and CDR2 SVGIG (reference sequence). This CDR3 is 15 amino acids long. There were TCR beta CDR3 regions amplified from RNA transcripts. A first-round RT-PCR of the TCR CDR3 used the HTBI primer set. TCRdb passed the multiplex PCR reads through MiXCR, listing each CDR3 protein once. The sample has 540,000 or so distinct CDR3 sequences; less than 20% are singletons. The data belong to a study of T cells in Graves' hyperthyroidism and ophthalmopathy. Study context: Before any treatment, at initial diagnosis, peripheral blood was collected.

This clonotype was sampled from a woman in her twenties or thirties with Graves' hyperthyroidism. Sequenced sample: blood. J is TRBJ1-5 and V is TRBV30; tentative D call: TRBD1 (5 bases). The CDR3, as DNA: TGTGCCTGGAGTCCCCGGATCAGGGTCAATCAGCCCCAGCATTTT. Translated, it gives CAWSPRIRVNQPQHF.